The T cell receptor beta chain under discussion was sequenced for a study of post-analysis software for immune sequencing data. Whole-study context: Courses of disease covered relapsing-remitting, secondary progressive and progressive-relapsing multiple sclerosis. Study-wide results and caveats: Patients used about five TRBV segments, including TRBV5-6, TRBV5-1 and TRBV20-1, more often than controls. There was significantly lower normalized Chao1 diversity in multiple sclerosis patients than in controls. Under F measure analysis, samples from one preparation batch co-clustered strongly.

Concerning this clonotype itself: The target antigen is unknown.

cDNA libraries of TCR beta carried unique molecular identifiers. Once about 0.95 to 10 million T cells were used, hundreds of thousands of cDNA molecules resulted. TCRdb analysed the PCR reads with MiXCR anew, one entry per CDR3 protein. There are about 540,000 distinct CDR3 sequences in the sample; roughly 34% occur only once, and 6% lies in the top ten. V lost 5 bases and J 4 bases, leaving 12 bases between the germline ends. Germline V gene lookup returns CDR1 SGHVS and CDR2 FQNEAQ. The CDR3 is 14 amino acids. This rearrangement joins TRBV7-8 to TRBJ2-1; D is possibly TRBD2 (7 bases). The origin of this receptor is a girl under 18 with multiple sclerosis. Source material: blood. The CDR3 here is CASSAAGAYNEQFF. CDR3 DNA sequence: TGTGCCAGCAGCGCCGCGGGGGCGTACAATGAGCAGTTCTTC. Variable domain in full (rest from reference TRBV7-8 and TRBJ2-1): GAGVSQSPRYKVAKRGQDVALRCDPISGHVSLFWYQQALGQGPEFLTYFQNEAQLDKSGLPSDRFFAERPEGSVSTLKIQRTQQEDSAVYLCASSAAGAYNEQFFGPGTRLTVL.